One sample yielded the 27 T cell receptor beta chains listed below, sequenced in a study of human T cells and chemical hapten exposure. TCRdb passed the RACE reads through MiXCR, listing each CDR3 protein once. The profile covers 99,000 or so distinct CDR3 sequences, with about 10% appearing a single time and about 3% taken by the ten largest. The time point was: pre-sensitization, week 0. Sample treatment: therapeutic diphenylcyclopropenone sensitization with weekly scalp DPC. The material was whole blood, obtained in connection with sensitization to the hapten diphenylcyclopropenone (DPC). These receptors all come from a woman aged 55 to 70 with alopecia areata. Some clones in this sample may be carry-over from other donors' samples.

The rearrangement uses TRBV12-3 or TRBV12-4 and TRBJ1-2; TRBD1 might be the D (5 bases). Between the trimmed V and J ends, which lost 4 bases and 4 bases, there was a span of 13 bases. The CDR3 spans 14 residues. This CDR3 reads CASSSQGFAYGYTF. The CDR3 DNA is TGTGCCAGCAGTTCCCAGGGTTTCGCCTATGGCTACACCTTC.

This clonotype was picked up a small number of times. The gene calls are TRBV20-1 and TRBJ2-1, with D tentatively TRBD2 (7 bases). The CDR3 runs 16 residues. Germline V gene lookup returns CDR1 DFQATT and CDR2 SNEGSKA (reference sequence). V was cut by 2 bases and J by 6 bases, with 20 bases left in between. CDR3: CSARPRPGGALNEQFF. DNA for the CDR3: TGCAGTGCTAGACCCCGGCCGGGGGGCGCACTCAATGAGCAGTTCTTC.

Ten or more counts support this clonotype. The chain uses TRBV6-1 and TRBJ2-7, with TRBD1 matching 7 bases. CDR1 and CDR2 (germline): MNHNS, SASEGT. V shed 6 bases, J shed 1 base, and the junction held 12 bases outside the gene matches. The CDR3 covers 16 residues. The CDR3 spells CASRHTSGTASYEQYF. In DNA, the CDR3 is TGTGCCAGCAGGCACACATCCGGGACAGCGTCCTACGAGCAGTACTTC.

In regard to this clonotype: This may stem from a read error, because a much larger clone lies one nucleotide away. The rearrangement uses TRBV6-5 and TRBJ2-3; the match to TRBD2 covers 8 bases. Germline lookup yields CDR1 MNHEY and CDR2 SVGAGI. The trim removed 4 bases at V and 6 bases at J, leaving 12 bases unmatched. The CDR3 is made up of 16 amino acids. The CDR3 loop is CASSWSGGLQGDTQYF. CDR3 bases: TGTGCCAGCAGTTGGAGCGGGGGACTCCAGGGCGATACGCAGTATTTT.

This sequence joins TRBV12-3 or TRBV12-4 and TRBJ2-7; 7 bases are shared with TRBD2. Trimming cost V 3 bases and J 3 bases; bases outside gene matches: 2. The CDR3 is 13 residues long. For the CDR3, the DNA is TGTGCCAGCAGTTTGTGGGGGGGCTACGAGCAGTACTTC. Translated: CASSLWGGYEQYF.

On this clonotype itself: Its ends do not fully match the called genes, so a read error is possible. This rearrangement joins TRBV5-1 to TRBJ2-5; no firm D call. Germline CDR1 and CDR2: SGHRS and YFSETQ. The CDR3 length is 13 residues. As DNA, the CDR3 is TGCGCCAGCAGCTACTACGACCAAGTGACCCAGTACTTC. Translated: CASSYYDQVTQYF.

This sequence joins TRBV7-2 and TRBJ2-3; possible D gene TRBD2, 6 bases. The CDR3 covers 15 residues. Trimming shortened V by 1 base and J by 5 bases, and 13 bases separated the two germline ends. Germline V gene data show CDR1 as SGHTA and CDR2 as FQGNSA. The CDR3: CASSLVGGVGDTQYF. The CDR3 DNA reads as TGTGCCAGCAGCTTAGTAGGCGGGGTAGGAGATACGCAGTATTTT.

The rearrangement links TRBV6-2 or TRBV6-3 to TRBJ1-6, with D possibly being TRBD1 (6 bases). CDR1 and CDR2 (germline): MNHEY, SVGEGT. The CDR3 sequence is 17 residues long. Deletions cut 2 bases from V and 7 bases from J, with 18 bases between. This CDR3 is CASSYPPTGTPNSPLHF. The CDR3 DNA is TGTGCCAGCAGTTACCCACCAACAGGGACGCCGAATTCACCCCTCCACTTT.

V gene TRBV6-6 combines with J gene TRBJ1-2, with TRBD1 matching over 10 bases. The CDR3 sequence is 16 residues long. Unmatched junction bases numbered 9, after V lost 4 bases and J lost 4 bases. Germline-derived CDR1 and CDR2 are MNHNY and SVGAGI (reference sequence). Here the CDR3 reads CASSSSGQGTGYGYTF. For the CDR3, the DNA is TGTGCCAGCAGTTCCTCGGGACAGGGGACGGGCTATGGCTACACCTTC.

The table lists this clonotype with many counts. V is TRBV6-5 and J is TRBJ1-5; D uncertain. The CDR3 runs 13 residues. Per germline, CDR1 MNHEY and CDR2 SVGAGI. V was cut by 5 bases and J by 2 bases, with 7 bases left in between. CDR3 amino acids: CASSNEGNQPQHF. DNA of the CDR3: TGTGCCAGCAGTAACGAGGGCAATCAGCCCCAGCATTTT.

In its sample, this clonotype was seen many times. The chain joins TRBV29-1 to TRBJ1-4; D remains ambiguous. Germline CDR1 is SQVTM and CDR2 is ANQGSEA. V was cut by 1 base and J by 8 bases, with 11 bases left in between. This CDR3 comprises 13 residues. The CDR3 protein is CSVEGRLGEKLFF. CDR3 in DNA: TGCAGCGTTGAAGGACGACTGGGGGAAAAACTGTTTTTT.

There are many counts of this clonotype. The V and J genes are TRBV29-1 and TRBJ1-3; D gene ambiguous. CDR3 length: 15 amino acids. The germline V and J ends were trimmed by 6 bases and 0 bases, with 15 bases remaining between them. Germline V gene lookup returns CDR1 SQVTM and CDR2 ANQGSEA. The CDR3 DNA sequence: TGCAGCGTCGACTCACGGGCCCGCTCTGGAAACACCATATATTTT. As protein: CSVDSRARSGNTIYF.

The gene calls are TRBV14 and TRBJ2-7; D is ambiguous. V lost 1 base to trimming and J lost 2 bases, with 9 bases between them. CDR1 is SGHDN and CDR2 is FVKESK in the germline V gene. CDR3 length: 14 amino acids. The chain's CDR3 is CASSQGYIAYEQYF. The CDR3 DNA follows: TGTGCCAGCAGCCAAGGATACATCGCCTACGAGCAGTACTTC.

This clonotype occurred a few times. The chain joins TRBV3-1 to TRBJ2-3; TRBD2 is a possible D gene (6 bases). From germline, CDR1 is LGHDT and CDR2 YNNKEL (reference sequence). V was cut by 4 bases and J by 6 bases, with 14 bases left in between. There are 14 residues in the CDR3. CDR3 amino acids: CASSPNVRGDTQYF. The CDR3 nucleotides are TGTGCCAGCAGCCCTAATGTACGGGGGGATACGCAGTATTTT.

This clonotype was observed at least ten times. CDR3 sequence (DNA): TGTGCCAGCAGGGGGGCGGCCTACGAGCAGTACTTC. Protein sequence: CASRGAAYEQYF. The chain links TRBV11-2 to TRBJ2-7, with a tentative D call TRBD1 (6 bases). Trimming stripped 6 bases from V and 2 bases from J, with 8 bases between. CDR3 size: 12 residues. Germline V gene lookup returns CDR1 SGHAT and CDR2 FQNNGV.

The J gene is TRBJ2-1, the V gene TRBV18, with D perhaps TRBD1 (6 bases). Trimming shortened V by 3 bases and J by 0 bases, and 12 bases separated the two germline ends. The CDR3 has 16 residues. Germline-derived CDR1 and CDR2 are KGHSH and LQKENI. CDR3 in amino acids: CASSPAGASSYNEQFF. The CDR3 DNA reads TGTGCCAGCTCACCGGCAGGGGCGAGCTCCTACAATGAGCAGTTCTTC.

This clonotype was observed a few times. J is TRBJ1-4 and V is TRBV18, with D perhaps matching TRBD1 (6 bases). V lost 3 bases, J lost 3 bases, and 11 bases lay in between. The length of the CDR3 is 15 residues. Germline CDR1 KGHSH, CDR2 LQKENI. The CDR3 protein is CASSPSGGSNEKLFF. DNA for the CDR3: TGTGCCAGCTCACCGTCGGGGGGCTCTAATGAAAAACTGTTTTTT.

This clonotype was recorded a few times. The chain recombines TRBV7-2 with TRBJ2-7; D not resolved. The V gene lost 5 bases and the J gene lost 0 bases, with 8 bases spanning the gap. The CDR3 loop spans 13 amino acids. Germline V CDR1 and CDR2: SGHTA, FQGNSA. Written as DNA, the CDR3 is TGTGCCAGCAGCCCATTCACCTCCTACGAGCAGTACTTC. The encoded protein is CASSPFTSYEQYF.

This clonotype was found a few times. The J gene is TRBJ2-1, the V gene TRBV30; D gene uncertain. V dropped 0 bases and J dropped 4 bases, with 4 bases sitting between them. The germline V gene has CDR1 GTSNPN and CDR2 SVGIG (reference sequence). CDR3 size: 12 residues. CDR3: CAWSVQYNEQFF. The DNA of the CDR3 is TGTGCCTGGAGTGTACAGTACAATGAGCAGTTCTTC.

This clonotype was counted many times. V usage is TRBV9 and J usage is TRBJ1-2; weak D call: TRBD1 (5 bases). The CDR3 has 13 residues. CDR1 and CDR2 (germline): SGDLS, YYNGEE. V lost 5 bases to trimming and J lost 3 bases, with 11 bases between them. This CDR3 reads CASRKETDYGYTF. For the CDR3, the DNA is TGTGCCAGCAGAAAGGAGACAGACTATGGCTACACCTTC.

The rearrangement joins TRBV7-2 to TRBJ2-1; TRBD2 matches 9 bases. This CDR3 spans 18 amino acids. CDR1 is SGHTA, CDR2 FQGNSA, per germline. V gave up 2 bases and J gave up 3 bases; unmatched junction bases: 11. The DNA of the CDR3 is TGTGCCAGCAGCTTAAGCGGGGGGCTGACTTGGATCTACAATGAGCAGTTCTTC. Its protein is CASSLSGGLTWIYNEQFF.

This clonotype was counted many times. CDR3 residues: CSARDRAGNTEAFF. CDR3 in DNA: TGCAGTGCTAGGGACAGGGCTGGGAACACTGAAGCTTTCTTT. J is TRBJ1-1 and V is TRBV20-1, with TRBD1 matching 8 bases. The CDR3 loop spans 14 amino acids. Germline V CDR1 and CDR2: DFQATT, SNEGSKA (reference sequence). Trimming at V came to 3 bases and at J to 1 base, leaving 4 bases not matched to a gene.

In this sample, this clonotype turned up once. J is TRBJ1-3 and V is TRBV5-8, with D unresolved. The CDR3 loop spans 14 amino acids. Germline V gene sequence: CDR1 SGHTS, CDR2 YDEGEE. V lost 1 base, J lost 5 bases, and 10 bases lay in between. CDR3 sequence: CASSLYASRNTIYF. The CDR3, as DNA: TGTGCCAGCAGCTTGTACGCCAGCCGAAACACCATATATTTT. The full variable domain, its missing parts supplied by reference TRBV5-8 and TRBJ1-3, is EAGVTQSPTHLIKTRGQQATLRCSPISGHTSVYWYQQALGLGLQFLLWYDEGEERNRGNFPPRFSGRQFPNYSSELNVNALELEDSALYLCASSLYASRNTIYFGEGSWLTVV.

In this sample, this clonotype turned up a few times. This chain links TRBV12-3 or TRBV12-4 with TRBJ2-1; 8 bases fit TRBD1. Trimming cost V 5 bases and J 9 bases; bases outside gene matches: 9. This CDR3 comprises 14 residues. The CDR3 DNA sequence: TGTGCCAGCAGTCCCTCCGGGACAGGAGGTGAGCAGTTCTTC. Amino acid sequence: CASSPSGTGGEQFF.

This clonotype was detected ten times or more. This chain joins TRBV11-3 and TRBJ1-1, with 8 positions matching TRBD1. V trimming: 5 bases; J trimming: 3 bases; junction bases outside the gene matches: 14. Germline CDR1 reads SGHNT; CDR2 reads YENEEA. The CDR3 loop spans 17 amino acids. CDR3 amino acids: CASSPWTGSRFDTEAFF. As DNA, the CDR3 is TGTGCCAGCAGCCCATGGACAGGGTCAAGGTTTGACACTGAAGCTTTCTTT.

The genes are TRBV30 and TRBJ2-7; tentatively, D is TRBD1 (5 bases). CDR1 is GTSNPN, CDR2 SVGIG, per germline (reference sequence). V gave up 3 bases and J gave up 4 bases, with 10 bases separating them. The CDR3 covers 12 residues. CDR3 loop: CAWRDKQYEQYF. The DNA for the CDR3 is TGTGCCTGGAGGGACAAGCAGTACGAGCAGTACTTC.

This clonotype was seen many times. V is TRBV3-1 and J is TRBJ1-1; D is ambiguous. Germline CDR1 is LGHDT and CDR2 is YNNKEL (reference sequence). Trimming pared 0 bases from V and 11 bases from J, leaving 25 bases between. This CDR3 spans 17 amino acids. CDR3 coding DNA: TGTGCCAGCAGCCAAGACCCAAGATTGACGGACCCCAAAGGGGCTTTCTTT. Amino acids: CASSQDPRLTDPKGAFF.